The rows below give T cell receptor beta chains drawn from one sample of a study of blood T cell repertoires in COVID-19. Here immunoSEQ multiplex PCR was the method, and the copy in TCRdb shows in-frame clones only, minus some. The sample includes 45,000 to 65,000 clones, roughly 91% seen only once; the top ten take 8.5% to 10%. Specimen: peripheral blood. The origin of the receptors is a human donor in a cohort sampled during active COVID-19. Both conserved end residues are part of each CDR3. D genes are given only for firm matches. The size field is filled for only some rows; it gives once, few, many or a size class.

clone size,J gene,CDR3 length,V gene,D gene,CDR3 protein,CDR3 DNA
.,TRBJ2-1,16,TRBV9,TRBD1,CASSAITGTGNNEQFF,TGTGCCAGCAGCGCGATTACCGGGACAGGGAACAATGAGCAGTTCTTC
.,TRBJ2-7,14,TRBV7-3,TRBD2,CASSPGTSGYEQYF,TGTGCCAGCAGCCCCGGGACTAGCGGGTACGAGCAGTACTTC
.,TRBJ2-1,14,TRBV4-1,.,CASSQDREYNEQFF,TGCGCCAGCAGCCAAGATCGCGAATACAATGAGCAGTTCTTC
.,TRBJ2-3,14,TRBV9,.,CASSVVSRTDTQYF,TGTGCCAGCAGCGTAGTAAGCCGCACAGATACGCAGTATTTT
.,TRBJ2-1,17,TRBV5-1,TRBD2,CASSPDYPSGPWDEQFF,TGCGCCAGCAGCCCCGACTATCCTAGCGGTCCGTGGGATGAGCAGTTCTTC
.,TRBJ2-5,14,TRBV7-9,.,CASSLAGSRGTQYF,TGTGCCAGCAGCTTAGCGGGATCCAGGGGGACCCAGTACTTC
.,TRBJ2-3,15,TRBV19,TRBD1,CASRPRGRETDTQYF,TGTGCCAGTAGACCCAGGGGGCGCGAGACAGATACGCAGTATTTT
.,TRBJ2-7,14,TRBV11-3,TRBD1,CASSRDRQFDEQYF,TGTGCCAGCAGTAGGGACAGGCAGTTCGACGAGCAGTACTTC
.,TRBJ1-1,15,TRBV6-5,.,CASSYSPGGNTEAFF,TGTGCCAGCAGTTACTCGCCCGGTGGGAACACTGAAGCTTTCTTT
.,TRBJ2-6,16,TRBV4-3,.,CASSPSSPGDSNVLTF,TGCGCCAGCAGCCCCTCGAGTCCCGGAGACTCCAACGTCCTGACTTTC
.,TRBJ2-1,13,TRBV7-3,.,CASSLYSYNEQFF,TGTGCCAGCAGCTTGTACAGCTACAATGAGCAGTTCTTC
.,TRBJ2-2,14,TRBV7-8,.,CASTGDPHTGELFF,TGTGCCAGCACAGGGGACCCTCACACCGGGGAGCTGTTTTTT
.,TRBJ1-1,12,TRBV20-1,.,CSASKGDRGAFF,TGCAGTGCTAGTAAGGGGGATCGAGGAGCTTTCTTT
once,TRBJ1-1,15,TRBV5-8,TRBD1,CASSLWGQPNTEAFF,TGTGCCAGCAGCTTGTGGGGACAGCCGAACACTGAAGCTTTCTTT
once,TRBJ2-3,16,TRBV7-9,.,CASTFSGALGLDTQYF,TGTGCCAGCACCTTTAGCGGAGCCCTAGGGTTGGATACGCAGTATTTT
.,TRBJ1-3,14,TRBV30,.,CAWSSPGLRNTIYF,TGTGCCTGGAGTTCCCCCGGACTCAGAAACACCATATATTTT
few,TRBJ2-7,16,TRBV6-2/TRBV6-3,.,CASSYPTGFSSYEQYF,TGTGCCAGCAGTTACCCTACAGGATTTAGCTCCTACGAGCAGTACTTC
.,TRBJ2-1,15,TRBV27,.,CASSLLVSSYNEQFF,TGTGCCAGCAGCCTGCTAGTAAGCTCCTACAATGAGCAGTTCTTC
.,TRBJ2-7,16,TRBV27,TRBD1,CASSEPGQGPLYEQYF,TGTGCCAGCAGTGAACCGGGACAGGGGCCCCTATACGAGCAGTACTTC
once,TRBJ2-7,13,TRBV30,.,CAWSSLGAYEQYF,TGTGCCTGGAGTTCCCTCGGAGCGTACGAGCAGTACTTC